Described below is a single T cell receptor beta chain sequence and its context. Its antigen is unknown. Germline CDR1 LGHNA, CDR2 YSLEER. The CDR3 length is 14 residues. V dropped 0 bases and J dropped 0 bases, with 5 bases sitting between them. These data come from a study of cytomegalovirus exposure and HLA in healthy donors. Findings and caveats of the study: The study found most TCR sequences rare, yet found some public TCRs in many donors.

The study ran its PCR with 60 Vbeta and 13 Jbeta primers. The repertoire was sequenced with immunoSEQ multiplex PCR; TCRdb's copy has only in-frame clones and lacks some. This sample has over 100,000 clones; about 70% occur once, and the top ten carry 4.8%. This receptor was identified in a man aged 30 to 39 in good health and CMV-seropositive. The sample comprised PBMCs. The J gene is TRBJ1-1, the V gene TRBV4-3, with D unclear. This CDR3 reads CASSQDTVNTEAFF. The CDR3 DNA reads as TGCGCCAGCAGCCAAGATACGGTGAACACTGAAGCTTTCTTT.